The TCR beta chain under discussion was sequenced for a study of T cell changes during pregnancy in multiple sclerosis. This CDR3 has 15 amino acids. CDR1 is SEHNR and CDR2 is FQNEAQ in the germline V gene (reference sequence). The V gene end was trimmed by 7 bases and the J gene end by 0 bases; junction bases not matched to a gene: 2. TCRdb's table, derived via immunoSEQ multiplex PCR, lists solely in-frame clones and lacks some. The profile shows some 30,000 clones, 91% of them singletons. Material: CD8+ T cells from peripheral blood mononuclear cells, obtained in the second trimester of pregnancy. The J gene is TRBJ2-3, the V gene TRBV7-9; 12 nucleotides agree with TRBD2. The TCR comes from a female donor in good health, enrolled as a control in a pregnancy study. The CDR3 is CASTGLAGSTDTQYF. The CDR3, as DNA: TGTGCCAGCACCGGACTAGCGGGGAGCACAGATACGCAGTATTTT.